The 7 T cell receptor beta chains presented below share a single source sample, sequenced in a study of cytomegalovirus exposure and HLA in healthy donors. The PCR made use of 60 Vbeta and 13 Jbeta primers. Data came from immunoSEQ multiplex PCR; TCRdb stores just in-frame clones and leaves some out. The data show 100,000 to 150,000 clones, 70% to 85% seen once. The sample taken for sequencing was PBMCs. Source of these receptors: a man aged 35 to 55 in good health and CMV-seropositive.

The chain links TRBV7-8 to TRBJ1-2; maybe TRBD1 (6 bases). Trimming removed 0 bases at V and 8 bases at J, with 7 bases between. The CDR3 loop spans 12 amino acids. Germline lookup yields CDR1 SGHVS and CDR2 FQNEAQ. This chain's CDR3 is CASSLAQGGYTF. In DNA form, the CDR3 reads TGTGCCAGCAGCTTAGCCCAGGGGGGCTACACCTTC.

The rearrangement uses TRBV6-5 and TRBJ1-5; the D gene is possibly TRBD1 (6 bases). Trimming cost V 6 bases and J 5 bases, with 17 bases left between them. The CDR3 loop spans 15 amino acids. Germline lookup yields CDR1 MNHEY and CDR2 SVGAGI. The CDR3 nucleotides read TGTGCCAGCAGCCCAAGAGGGGGTGTCGATCAGCCCCAGCATTTT. As protein: CASSPRGGVDQPQHF.

The chain joins TRBV2 to TRBJ1-3; D may be TRBD1 (5 bases). The CDR3 extends over 13 amino acids. CDR1 is SNHLY and CDR2 is FYNNEI in the germline V gene. V lost 4 bases to trimming and J lost 4 bases, with 8 bases between them. CDR3 in DNA: TGTGCCAGCAGTGGACAGAGAGGAAACACCATATATTTT. Amino acids: CASSGQRGNTIYF. Together with reference TRBV2 and TRBJ1-3, the CDR3 gives the full variable domain: EPEVTQTPSHQVTQMGQEVILRCVPISNHLYFYWYRQILGQKVEFLVSFYNNEISEKSEIFDDQFSVERPDGSNFTLKIRSTKLEDSAMYFCASSGQRGNTIYFGEGSWLTVV.

V and J are TRBV2 and TRBJ1-2, with D possibly being TRBD1 (6 bases). The germline V gene encodes CDR1 SNHLY and CDR2 FYNNEI. The V and J ends lost 4 bases and 5 bases respectively, with 14 bases between them. The CDR3 contains 14 residues. In DNA form, the CDR3 reads TGTGCCAGCAGTGCCCGGGGGGCAGAGTATGGCTACACCTTC. It is translated as CASSARGAEYGYTF.

The chain employs TRBV7-2 and TRBJ2-3; 7 nucleotides align to TRBD2. Germline values: CDR1 SGHTA, CDR2 FQGNSA. V gave up 1 base and J gave up 3 bases; unmatched junction bases: 4. The CDR3 is 15 residues long. CDR3 loop: CASSLGAGVTDTQYF. CDR3 coding DNA: TGTGCCAGCAGCTTAGGGGCGGGAGTAACAGATACGCAGTATTTT. Full variable domain (missing parts from reference TRBV7-2 and TRBJ2-3): GAGVSQSPSNKVTEKGKDVELRCDPISGHTALYWYRQSLGQGLEFLIYFQGNSAPDKSGLPSDRFSAERTGGSVSTLTIQRTQQEDSAVYLCASSLGAGVTDTQYFGPGTRLTVL.

This chain links TRBV21-1 with TRBJ1-5. TRBV21-1 is an annotated pseudogene. The CDR3 consists of 14 residues. The CDR3, as DNA: TGTGCCAGCAGCAATCGTAGTCCTAATCAGCCCCAGCATTTT. This encodes CASSNRSPNQPQHF.

The rearrangement links TRBV6-1 to TRBJ1-1, with TRBD1 matching over 7 bases. The CDR3 extends over 15 amino acids. Unmatched junction bases numbered 8, after V lost 6 bases and J lost 1 base. Per the germline V gene, CDR1 is MNHNS and CDR2 is SASEGT. CDR3 bases: TGTGCCAGCAGCCGGACAGGAGGGGCGAACACTGAAGCTTTCTTT. This gives the protein CASSRTGGANTEAFF.